This passage covers 6 T cell receptor beta chains from one sample sequenced in a study of vaccination effects on CD4 cells after COVID-19. No antigen is known for these receptors. Here immunoSEQ multiplex PCR was the method, and the copy in TCRdb shows in-frame clones only, minus some. The sample lists 15,000 or so clones; roughly three quarters were seen once. Expansion of antigen-specific CD4+ T cells with viral peptide pools was carried out by the ViraFEST assay before sequencing. After roughly 9 days in culture, the CD4+ T cells were isolated. Infection with SARS-CoV-2 occurred in the person between March and December 2020, and PCR confirmed it. Two doses of BNT162b2 or mRNA-1273 vaccine were administered to participants. The specimen was CD4+ T cells from PBMCs cultured with HCoV-NL63 spike peptides, collected after COVID-19 vaccination. The receptors were sampled from a human donor who had a prior SARS-CoV-2 infection.

This clone was observed a handful of times. The same CDR3 is also encoded by other DNA sequences in this sample. This chain links TRBV5-4 with TRBJ1-1, with D unclear. The ends were cut back, 0 bases at V and 0 bases at J, with 9 bases in the middle. The CDR3 contains 15 residues. Germline CDR1 SGHNT, CDR2 YYREEE (reference sequence). CDR3 coding DNA: TGTGCCAGCAGCTTGGACAGCGGGATGAACACTGAAGCTTTCTTT. It codes for CASSLDSGMNTEAFF. The complete variable domain, with remaining parts taken from reference TRBV5-4 and TRBJ1-1, reads ETGVTQSPTHLIKTRGQQVTLRCSSQSGHNTVSWYQQALGQGPQFIFQYYREEENGRGNFPPRFSGLQFPNYSSELNVNALELDDSALYLCASSLDSGMNTEAFFGQGTRLTVV.

The chain recombines TRBV7-2 with TRBJ1-5; D is unclear. There are 13 residues in the CDR3. Germline CDR1 SGHTA, CDR2 FQGNSA. V lost 2 bases to trimming and J lost 6 bases, with 8 bases between them. CDR3 amino acids: CASSLFSSQPQHF. Here the CDR3 DNA reads TGTGCCAGCAGCTTATTTTCTAGTCAGCCCCAGCATTTT.

The V and J genes are TRBV11-2 and TRBJ2-7; D might be TRBD1 or TRBD2, each matching 5 bases. CDR1 is SGHAT, CDR2 FQNNGV, per germline. Trimming left V 7 bases short and J 3 bases short, with 16 bases between. This CDR3 has 14 residues. The CDR3 DNA sequence: TGTGCCAGCAAACCCAACCTGGGGGACTACGAGCAGTACTTC. Its protein product is CASKPNLGDYEQYF.

The rearrangement joins TRBV6-1 to TRBJ2-7; 8 nucleotides line up with TRBD1. V lost 3 bases to trimming and J lost 2 bases; unmatched junction nucleotides: 3. Per the germline V gene, CDR1 is MNHNS and CDR2 is SASEGT. The CDR3 runs to 14 residues. The CDR3 region is CASSDRDRTYEQYF. The CDR3 DNA reads as TGTGCCAGCAGTGACCGGGACAGGACCTACGAGCAGTACTTC.

The rearrangement joins TRBV18 to TRBJ2-1; 8 nucleotides agree with TRBD2. The CDR3 sequence is 16 residues long. V lost 3 bases and J lost 9; bases outside the gene matches: 13. The germline V gene encodes CDR1 KGHSH and CDR2 LQKENI. The CDR3 reads CASSPLRPAGAIEQFF. Here the CDR3 DNA reads TGTGCCAGCTCACCTCTCAGGCCAGCGGGGGCTATTGAGCAGTTCTTC. The entire variable domain, with the rest obtained from reference TRBV18 and TRBJ2-1, is as follows: NAGVMQNPRHLVRRRGQEARLRCSPMKGHSHVYWYRQLPEEGLKFMVYLQKENIIDESGMPKERFSAEFPKEGPSILRIQQVVRGDSAAYFCASSPLRPAGAIEQFFGPGTRLTVL.

This clone came up a few times. This chain joins TRBV24-1 and TRBJ1-1; a possible D gene is TRBD1 (5 bases). Germline values: CDR1 KGHDR, CDR2 SFDVKD. The V gene lost 12 bases and the J gene lost 1 base, with 14 bases spanning the gap. This CDR3 is built from 13 residues. CDR3 region: CAAQLTANTEAFF. The CDR3 region has the DNA TGTGCCGCCCAATTGACAGCGAACACTGAAGCTTTCTTT.